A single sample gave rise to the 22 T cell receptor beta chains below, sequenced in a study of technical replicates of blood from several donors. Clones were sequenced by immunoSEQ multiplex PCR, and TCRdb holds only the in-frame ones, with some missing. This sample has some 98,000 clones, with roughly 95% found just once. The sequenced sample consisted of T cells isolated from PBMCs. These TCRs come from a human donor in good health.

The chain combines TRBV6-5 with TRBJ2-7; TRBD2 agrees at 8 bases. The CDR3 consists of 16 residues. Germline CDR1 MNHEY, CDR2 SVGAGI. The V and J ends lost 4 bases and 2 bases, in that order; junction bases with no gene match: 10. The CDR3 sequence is CASSSSEAGVPYEQYF. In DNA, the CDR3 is TGTGCCAGCAGTTCCTCCGAAGCGGGAGTCCCCTACGAGCAGTACTTC.

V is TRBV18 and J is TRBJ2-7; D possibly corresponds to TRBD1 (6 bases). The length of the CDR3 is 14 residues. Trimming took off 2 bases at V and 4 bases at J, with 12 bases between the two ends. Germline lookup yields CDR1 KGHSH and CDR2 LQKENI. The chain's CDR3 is CASSPKLQGYEQYF. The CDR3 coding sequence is TGTGCCAGCTCACCAAAACTTCAGGGGTACGAGCAGTACTTC.

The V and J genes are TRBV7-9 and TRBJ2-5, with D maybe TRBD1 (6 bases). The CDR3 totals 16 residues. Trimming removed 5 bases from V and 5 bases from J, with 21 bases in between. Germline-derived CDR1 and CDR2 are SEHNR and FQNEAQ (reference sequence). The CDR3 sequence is CASSRLTGDLVETQYF. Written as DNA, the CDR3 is TGTGCCAGCAGCCGACTGACAGGTGATCTTGTGGAGACCCAGTACTTC. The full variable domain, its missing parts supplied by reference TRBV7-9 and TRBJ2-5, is DTGVSQNPRHKITKRGQNVTFRCDPISEHNRLYWYRQTLGQGPEFLTYFQNEAQLEKSRLLSDRFSAERPKGSFSTLEIQRTEQGDSAMYLCASSRLTGDLVETQYFGPGTRLLVL.

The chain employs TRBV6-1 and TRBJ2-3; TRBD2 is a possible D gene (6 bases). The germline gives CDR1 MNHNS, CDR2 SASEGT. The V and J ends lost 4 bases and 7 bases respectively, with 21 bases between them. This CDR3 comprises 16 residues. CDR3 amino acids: CASSASLGGRTHTQYF. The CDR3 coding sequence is TGTGCCAGCAGTGCCTCCCTGGGAGGCCGTACGCATACGCAGTATTTT.

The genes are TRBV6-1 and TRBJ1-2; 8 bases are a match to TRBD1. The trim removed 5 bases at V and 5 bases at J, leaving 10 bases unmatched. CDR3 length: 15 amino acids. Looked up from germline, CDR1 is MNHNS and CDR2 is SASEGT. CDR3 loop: CASSTSGGVGYGYTF. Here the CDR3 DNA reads TGTGCCAGCAGTACTTCAGGGGGCGTAGGGTATGGCTACACCTTC.

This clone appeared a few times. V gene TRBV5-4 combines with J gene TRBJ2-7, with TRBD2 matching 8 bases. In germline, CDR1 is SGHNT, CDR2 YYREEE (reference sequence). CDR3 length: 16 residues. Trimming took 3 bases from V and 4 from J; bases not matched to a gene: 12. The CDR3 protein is CASSYGTAGVGYEQYF. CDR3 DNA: TGTGCCAGCAGCTACGGAACAGCGGGAGTAGGATACGAGCAGTACTTC.

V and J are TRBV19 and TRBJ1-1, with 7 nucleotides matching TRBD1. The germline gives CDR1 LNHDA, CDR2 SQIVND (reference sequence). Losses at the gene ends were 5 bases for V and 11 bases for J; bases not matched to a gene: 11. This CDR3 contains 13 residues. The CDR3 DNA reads TGTGCCAGTAGTTCGAACAGGGGATTAATGGCTTTCTTT. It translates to CASSSNRGLMAFF.

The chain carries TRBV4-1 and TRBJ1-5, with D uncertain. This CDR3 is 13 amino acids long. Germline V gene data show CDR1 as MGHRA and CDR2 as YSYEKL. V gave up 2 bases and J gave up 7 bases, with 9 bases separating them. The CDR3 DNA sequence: TGCGCCAGCAGCCAACAGACGGGACAGCCCCAGCATTTT. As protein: CASSQQTGQPQHF.

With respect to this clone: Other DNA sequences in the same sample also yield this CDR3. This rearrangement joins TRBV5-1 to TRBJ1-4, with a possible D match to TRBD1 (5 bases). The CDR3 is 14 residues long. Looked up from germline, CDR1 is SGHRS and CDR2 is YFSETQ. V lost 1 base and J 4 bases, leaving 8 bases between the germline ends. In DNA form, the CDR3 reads TGCGCCAGCAGCTTGCGAGACAGTAATGAAAAACTGTTTTTT. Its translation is CASSLRDSNEKLFF.

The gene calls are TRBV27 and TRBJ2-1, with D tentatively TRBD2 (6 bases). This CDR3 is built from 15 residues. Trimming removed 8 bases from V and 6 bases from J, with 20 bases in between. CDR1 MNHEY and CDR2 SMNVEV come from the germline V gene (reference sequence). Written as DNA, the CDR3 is TGTGCCAGCCGGGGGATAGGGTGGGAGCCCAATGAGCAGTTCTTC. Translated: CASRGIGWEPNEQFF.

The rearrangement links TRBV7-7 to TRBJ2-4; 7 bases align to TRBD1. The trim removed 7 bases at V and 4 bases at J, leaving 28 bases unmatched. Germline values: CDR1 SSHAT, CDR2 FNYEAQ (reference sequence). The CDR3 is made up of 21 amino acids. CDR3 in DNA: TGTGCCAGCACCGATATGGCACAGGGGCGAAGTCCCCGGGAACTTAAAAACATTCAGTACTTC. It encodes CASTDMAQGRSPRELKNIQYF.

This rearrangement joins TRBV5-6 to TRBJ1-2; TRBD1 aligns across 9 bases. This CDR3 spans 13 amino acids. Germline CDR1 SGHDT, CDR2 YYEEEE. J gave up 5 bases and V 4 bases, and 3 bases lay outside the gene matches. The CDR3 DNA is TGTGCCAGCAGCCACGACAGGGGGTATGGCTACACCTTC. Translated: CASSHDRGYGYTF.

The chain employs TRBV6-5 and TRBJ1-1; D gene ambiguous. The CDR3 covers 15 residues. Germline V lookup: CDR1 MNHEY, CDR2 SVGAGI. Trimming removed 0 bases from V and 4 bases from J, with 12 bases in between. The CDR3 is CASSYSGRFGTEAFF. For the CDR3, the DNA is TGTGCCAGCAGTTACTCCGGGAGGTTCGGCACTGAAGCTTTCTTT.

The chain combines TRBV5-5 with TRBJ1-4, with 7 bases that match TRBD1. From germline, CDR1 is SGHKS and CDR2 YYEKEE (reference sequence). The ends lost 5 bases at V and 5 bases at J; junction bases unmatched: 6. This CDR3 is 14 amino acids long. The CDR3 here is CASRFDRVNEKLFF. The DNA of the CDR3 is TGTGCCAGCAGATTCGACAGGGTGAATGAAAAACTGTTTTTT.

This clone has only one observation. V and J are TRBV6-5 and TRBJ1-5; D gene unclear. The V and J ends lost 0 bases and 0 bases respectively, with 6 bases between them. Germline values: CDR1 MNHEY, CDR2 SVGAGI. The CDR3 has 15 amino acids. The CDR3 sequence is CASSYSRSSNQPQHF. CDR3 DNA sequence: TGTGCCAGCAGTTACTCAAGGAGTAGCAATCAGCCCCAGCATTTT.

CDR3 in amino acids: CASSLKLQGGSGELFF. The CDR3 DNA reads TGCGCCAGCAGCTTGAAGCTACAGGGGGGATCCGGGGAGCTGTTTTTT. J is TRBJ2-2 and V is TRBV5-1; 8 nucleotides align to TRBD1. V shed 1 base and J 6 bases; nucleotides not matched to a gene: 8. The CDR3 extends over 16 amino acids. Germline V gene data show CDR1 as SGHRS and CDR2 as YFSETQ.

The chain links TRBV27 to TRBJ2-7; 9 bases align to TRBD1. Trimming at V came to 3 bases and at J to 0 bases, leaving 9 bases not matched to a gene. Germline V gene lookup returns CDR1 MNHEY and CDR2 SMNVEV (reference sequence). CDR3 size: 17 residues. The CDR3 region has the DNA TGTGCCAGCAGTTTCCTGGGACAGGGAGGTTTCTCCTACGAGCAGTACTTC. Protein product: CASSFLGQGGFSYEQYF.

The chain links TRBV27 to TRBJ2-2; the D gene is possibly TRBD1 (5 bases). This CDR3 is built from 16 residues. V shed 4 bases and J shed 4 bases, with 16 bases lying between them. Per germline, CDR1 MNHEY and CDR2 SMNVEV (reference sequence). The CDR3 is CASSSWAGRPTGELFF. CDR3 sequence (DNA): TGTGCCAGCAGTTCTTGGGCAGGGCGGCCCACCGGGGAGCTGTTTTTT.

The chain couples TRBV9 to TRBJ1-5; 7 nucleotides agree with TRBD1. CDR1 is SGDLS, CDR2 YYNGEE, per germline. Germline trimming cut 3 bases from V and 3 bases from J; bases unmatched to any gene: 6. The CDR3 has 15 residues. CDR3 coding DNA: TGTGCCAGCAGCGAGGGGGCCAGGGACAATCAGCCCCAGCATTTT. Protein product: CASSEGARDNQPQHF.

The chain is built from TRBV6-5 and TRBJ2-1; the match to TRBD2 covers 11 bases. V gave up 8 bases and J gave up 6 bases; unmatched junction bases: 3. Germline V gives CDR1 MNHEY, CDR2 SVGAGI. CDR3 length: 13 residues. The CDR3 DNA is TGTGCCAGCGCCGGACTAGCGGGCAATGAGCAGTTCTTC. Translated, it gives CASAGLAGNEQFF.

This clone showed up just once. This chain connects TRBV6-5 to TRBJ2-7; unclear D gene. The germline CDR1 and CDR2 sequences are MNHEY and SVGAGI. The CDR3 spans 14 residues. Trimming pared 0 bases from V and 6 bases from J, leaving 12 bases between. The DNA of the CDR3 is TGTGCCAGCAGTTACTCTCAGGCCCGAACCGAGCAGTACTTC. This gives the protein CASSYSQARTEQYF.

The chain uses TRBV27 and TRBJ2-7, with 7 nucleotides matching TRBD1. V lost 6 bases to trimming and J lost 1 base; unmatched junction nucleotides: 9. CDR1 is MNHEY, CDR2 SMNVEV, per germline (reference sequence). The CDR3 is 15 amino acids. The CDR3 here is CASRFTGDASYEQYF. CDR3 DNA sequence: TGTGCCAGCAGATTTACAGGGGACGCTTCCTACGAGCAGTACTTC.